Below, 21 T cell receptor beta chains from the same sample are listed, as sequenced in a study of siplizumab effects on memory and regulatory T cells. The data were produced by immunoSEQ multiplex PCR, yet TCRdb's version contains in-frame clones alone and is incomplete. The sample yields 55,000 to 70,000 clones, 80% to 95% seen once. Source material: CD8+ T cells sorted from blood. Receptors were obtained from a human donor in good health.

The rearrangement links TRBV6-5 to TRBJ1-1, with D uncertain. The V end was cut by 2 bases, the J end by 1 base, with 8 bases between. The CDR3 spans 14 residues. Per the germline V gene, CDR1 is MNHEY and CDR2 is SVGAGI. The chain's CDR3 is CASSYDPRNTEAFF. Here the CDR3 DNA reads TGTGCCAGCAGTTACGACCCCAGGAACACTGAAGCTTTCTTT.

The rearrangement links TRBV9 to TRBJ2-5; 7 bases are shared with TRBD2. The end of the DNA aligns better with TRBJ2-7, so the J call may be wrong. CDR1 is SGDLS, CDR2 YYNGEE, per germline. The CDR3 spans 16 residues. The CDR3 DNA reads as TGTGCCAGCAGCGCCGGCGGGGCTAGCGGAATTTACGAGCAGTACTTC. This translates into CASSAGGASGIYEQYF.

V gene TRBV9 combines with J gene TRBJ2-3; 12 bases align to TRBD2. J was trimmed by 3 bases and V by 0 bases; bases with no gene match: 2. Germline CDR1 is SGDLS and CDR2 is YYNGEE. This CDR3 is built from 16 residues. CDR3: CASSVGTSGNTDTQYF. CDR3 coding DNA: TGTGCCAGCAGCGTAGGGACTAGCGGGAATACAGATACGCAGTATTTT.

Here the CDR3 reads CASSPAIEFEAFF. The CDR3 nucleotides read TGTGCCAGCTCACCCGCAATCGAGTTTGAAGCTTTCTTT. The rearrangement uses TRBV18 and TRBJ1-1; D gene uncertain. Trimming left V 3 bases short and J 7 bases short, with 12 bases between. The CDR3 runs to 13 residues. Germline-derived CDR1 and CDR2 are KGHSH and LQKENI.

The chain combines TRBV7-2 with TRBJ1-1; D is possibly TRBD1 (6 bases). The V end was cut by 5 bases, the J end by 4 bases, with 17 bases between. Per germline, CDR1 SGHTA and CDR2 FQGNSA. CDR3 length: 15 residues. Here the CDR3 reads CASSLSPGGRTEAFF. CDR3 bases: TGTGCCAGCAGCCTCAGCCCGGGGGGCCGCACTGAAGCTTTCTTT.

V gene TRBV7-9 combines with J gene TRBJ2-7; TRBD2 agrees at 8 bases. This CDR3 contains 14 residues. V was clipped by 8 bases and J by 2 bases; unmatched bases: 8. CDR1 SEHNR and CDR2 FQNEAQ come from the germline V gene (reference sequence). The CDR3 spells CASGPTGRAYEQYF. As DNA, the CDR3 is TGTGCCAGCGGGCCAACCGGGAGGGCCTACGAGCAGTACTTC.

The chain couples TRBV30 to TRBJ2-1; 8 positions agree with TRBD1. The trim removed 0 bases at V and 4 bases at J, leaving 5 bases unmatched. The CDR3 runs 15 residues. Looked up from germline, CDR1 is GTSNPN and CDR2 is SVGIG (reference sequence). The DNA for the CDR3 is TGTGCCTGGAGTGTTTCCAGGGGGCTGTACAATGAGCAGTTCTTC. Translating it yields CAWSVSRGLYNEQFF.

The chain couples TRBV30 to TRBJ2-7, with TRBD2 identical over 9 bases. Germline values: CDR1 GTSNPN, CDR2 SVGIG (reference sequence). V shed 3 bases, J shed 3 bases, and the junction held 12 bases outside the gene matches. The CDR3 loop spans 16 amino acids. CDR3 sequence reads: CAWSPVAGEGGYEQYF. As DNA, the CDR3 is TGTGCCTGGAGCCCAGTAGCGGGAGAGGGGGGCTACGAGCAGTACTTC.

CDR3: CASSPLGEKLFF. The CDR3 coding sequence is TGTGCCAGCAGCCCCCTCGGAGAAAAACTGTTTTTT. This sequence joins TRBV16 and TRBJ1-4; D gene uncertain. There are 12 residues in the CDR3. Trimming cost V 4 bases and J 8 bases, with 8 bases left between them. Germline V CDR1 and CDR2: KGHSY, FQNENV.

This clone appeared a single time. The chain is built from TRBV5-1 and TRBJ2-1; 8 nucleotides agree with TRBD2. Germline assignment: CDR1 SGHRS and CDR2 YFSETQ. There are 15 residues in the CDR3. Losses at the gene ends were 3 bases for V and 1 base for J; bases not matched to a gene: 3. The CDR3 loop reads CASSYTSGSYNEQFF. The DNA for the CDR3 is TGCGCCAGCAGCTATACTAGCGGATCCTACAATGAGCAGTTCTTC.

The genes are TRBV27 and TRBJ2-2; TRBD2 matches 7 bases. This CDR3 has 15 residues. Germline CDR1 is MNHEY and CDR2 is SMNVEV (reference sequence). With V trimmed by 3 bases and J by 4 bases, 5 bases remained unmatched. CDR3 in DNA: TGTGCCAGCAGTTTCATGGCGGGAGTCACCGGGGAGCTGTTTTTT. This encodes CASSFMAGVTGELFF.

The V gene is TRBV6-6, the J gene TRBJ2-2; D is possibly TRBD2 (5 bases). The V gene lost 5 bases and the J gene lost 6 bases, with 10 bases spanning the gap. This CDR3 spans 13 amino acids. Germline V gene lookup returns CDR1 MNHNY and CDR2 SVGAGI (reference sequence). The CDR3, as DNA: TGTGCCAGCAGTAACGTCGGGGCCGGGGAGCTGTTTTTT. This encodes CASSNVGAGELFF.

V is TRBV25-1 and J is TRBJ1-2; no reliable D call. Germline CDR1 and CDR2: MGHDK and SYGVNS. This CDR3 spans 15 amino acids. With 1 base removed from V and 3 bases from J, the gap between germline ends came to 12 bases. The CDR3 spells CASSELENVYYGYTF. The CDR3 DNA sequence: TGTGCCAGCAGTGAATTGGAGAATGTCTACTATGGCTACACCTTC.

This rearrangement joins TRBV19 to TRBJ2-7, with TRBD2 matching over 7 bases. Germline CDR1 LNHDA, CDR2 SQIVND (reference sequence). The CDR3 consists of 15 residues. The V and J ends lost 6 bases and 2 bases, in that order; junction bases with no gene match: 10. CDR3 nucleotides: TGTGCCAGTAGCTTGGCAGCGGGGCGGGCCTACGAGCAGTACTTC. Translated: CASSLAAGRAYEQYF.

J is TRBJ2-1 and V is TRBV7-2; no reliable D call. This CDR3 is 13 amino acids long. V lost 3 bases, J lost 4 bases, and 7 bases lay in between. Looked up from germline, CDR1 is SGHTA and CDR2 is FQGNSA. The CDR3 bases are TGTGCCAGCAGCTTCTCGTGGTACAATGAGCAGTTCTTC. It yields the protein CASSFSWYNEQFF.

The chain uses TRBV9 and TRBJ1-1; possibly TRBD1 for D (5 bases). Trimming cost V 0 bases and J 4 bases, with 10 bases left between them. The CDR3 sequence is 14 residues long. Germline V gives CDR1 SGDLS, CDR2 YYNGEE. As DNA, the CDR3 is TGTGCCAGCAGCGTAGCTGGGGGTGGCACTGAAGCTTTCTTT. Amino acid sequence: CASSVAGGGTEAFF.

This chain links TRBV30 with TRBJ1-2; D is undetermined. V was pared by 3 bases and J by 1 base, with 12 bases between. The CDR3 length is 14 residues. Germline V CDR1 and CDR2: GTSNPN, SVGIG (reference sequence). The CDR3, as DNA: TGTGCCTGGAGAGTTCCATCGGTTAACTATGGCTACACCTTC. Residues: CAWRVPSVNYGYTF.

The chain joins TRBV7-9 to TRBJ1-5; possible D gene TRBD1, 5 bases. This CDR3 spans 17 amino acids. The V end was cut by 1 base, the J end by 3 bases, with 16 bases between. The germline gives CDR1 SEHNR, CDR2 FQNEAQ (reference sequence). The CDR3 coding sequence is TGTGCCAGCAGCTTAGGGTTTGGGGCAGGTGACAATCAGCCCCAGCATTTT. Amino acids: CASSLGFGAGDNQPQHF. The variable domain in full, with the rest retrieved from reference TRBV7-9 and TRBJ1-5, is DTGVSQNPRHKITKRGQNVTFRCDPISEHNRLYWYRQTLGQGPEFLTYFQNEAQLEKSRLLSDRFSAERPKGSFSTLEIQRTEQGDSAMYLCASSLGFGAGDNQPQHFGDGTRLSIL.

CDR3 protein: CASSFPAGTSDYEQYF. The CDR3 DNA reads TGTGCCAGCAGCTTCCCTGCCGGGACTAGCGACTACGAGCAGTACTTC. The V gene is TRBV11-3, the J gene TRBJ2-7; 10 bases are shared with TRBD2. The CDR3 has 16 amino acids. V shed 3 bases and J 3 bases; nucleotides not matched to a gene: 8. Germline values: CDR1 SGHNT, CDR2 YENEEA.

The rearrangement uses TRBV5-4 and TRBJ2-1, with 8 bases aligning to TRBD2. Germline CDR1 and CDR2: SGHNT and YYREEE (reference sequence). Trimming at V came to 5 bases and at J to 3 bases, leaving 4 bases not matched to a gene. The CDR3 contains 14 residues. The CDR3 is CASRLTSDYNEQFF. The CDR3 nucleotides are TGTGCCAGCAGATTGACTAGCGACTACAATGAGCAGTTCTTC. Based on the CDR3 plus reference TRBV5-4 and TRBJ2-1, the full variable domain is ETGVTQSPTHLIKTRGQQVTLRCSSQSGHNTVSWYQQALGQGPQFIFQYYREEENGRGNFPPRFSGLQFPNYSSELNVNALELDDSALYLCASRLTSDYNEQFFGPGTRLTVL.

CDR3 DNA: TGTGCCTTGGGGGGGGCCGGGGAGCTGTTTTTT. Translating it yields CALGGAGELFF. This chain connects TRBV28 to TRBJ2-2, with 7 bases lining up with TRBD2. This CDR3 comprises 11 residues. The J segment lost 6 bases and the V segment lost 11 bases, leaving 3 bases of the junction unmatched. Germline CDR1 MDHEN, CDR2 SYDVKM.